These 11 T cell receptor beta chains came from one sample sequenced in a study of control samples from healthy donors and cancer patients (dated by TCRdb to about 2020). Receptors were amplified or captured by the immunoSEQ multiplex PCR assay. TCRdb mirrors the immuneACCESS table, restricted to in-frame sequences. Some clones are absent from its copies; in checked studies, under half trace to an unresolved V gene, and the reason for the others is unknown. This sample gives around 95,000 clones in total; around four fifths of them show up just once. Together, the top ten hold approximately 20% of the sample. Sequencing was performed on blood. These receptors all come from a man younger than 40 in good health.

The CDR3 here is CSAGSSYEQYF. CDR3 nucleotide sequence: TGCAGTGCAGGGAGCTCCTACGAGCAGTACTTC. The chain has TRBV20-1 and TRBJ2-7, with D tentatively TRBD2 (5 bases). In germline, CDR1 is DFQATT, CDR2 SNEGSKA (reference sequence). Trimming took 6 bases from V and 0 from J, leaving 6 bases between them. The CDR3 spans 11 residues.

This chain joins TRBV2 and TRBJ1-5; tentative D call: TRBD1 (6 bases). The V gene lost 7 bases and the J gene lost 2 bases, with 12 bases spanning the gap. The length of the CDR3 is 14 residues. The germline V gene has CDR1 SNHLY and CDR2 FYNNEI. The CDR3 reads CASTGEKGNQPQHF. CDR3 bases: TGTGCCAGCACAGGGGAAAAGGGCAATCAGCCCCAGCATTTT.

This CDR3 is CASSRDKGVAGQETQYF. The CDR3 DNA is TGTGCCAGCAGTCGCGACAAGGGGGTAGCAGGGCAAGAGACCCAGTACTTC. The gene calls are TRBV27 and TRBJ2-5; D may be TRBD1 (6 bases). CDR3 length: 17 residues. Germline CDR1 reads MNHEY; CDR2 reads SMNVEV (reference sequence). V lost 5 bases and J 2 bases, leaving 21 bases between the germline ends.

The chain recombines TRBV11-2 with TRBJ2-2; D is perhaps TRBD1 (5 bases). From germline, CDR1 is SGHAT and CDR2 FQNNGV. CDR3 length: 14 amino acids. V shed 0 bases and J shed 7 bases, with 9 bases lying between them. CDR3 in DNA: TGTGCCAGCAGCTTAGAATGGGGCGGCGGGGAGCTGTTTTTT. Translated: CASSLEWGGGELFF.

The V and J genes are TRBV14 and TRBJ2-7; tentatively, D is TRBD2 (5 bases). The germline CDR1 and CDR2 sequences are SGHDN and FVKESK. Trimming removed 4 bases at V and 3 bases at J, with 7 bases between. The CDR3 runs 12 residues. The CDR3 bases are TGTGCCAGCAGCCCGGGATTCTACGAGCAGTACTTC. Translating gives CASSPGFYEQYF. The full variable domain, with the rest looked up from reference TRBV14 and TRBJ2-7, is EAGVTQFPSHSVIEKGQTVTLRCDPISGHDNLYWYRRVMGKEIKFLLHFVKESKQDESGMPNNRFLAERTGGTYSTLKVQPAELEDSGVYFCASSPGFYEQYFGPGTRLTVT.

V is TRBV6-5 and J is TRBJ1-1; D may be TRBD1 (5 bases). CDR1 and CDR2 from the germline V gene are MNHEY and SVGAGI. V was shortened by 6 bases and J by 3 bases, with 11 bases between the two germline ends. This CDR3 spans 13 amino acids. The CDR3 sequence is CASSLAGHTEAFF. The CDR3, as DNA: TGTGCCAGCAGCTTGGCAGGGCACACTGAAGCTTTCTTT.

The rearrangement links TRBV2 to TRBJ1-4, with TRBD1 matching 9 bases. Germline loops: CDR1 SNHLY, CDR2 FYNNEI. This CDR3 is built from 12 residues. The V and J ends lost 7 bases and 8 bases, in that order; junction bases with no gene match: 2. The CDR3 sequence: CASNRGREKLFF. In DNA form, the CDR3 reads TGTGCCAGCAACAGGGGGCGCGAAAAACTGTTTTTT.

A few counts support this clone. The rearrangement uses TRBV6-5 and TRBJ1-1, with D possibly being TRBD1 (6 bases). The CDR3 extends over 14 amino acids. The ends were cut back, 6 bases at V and 7 bases at J, with 18 bases in the middle. Germline V lookup: CDR1 MNHEY, CDR2 SVGAGI. The CDR3 DNA reads TGTGCCAGCAGGGCGGGAGAAGACAGGAATGAAGCTTTCTTT. It codes for CASRAGEDRNEAFF.

V usage is TRBV15 and J usage is TRBJ1-2, with a tentative D call TRBD1 (5 bases). The CDR3 consists of 15 residues. The germline V gene encodes CDR1 LNHNV and CDR2 YYDKDF (reference sequence). The V and J ends lost 0 bases and 8 bases respectively, with 16 bases between them. As DNA, the CDR3 is TGTGCCACCAGCAGAGATCGAACTACGGGGGACGGCTACACCTTC. Protein sequence: CATSRDRTTGDGYTF.

The V and J genes are TRBV27 and TRBJ2-4; TRBD2 agrees at 7 bases. With V trimmed by 2 bases and J by 6 bases, 4 bases remained unmatched. Germline-derived CDR1 and CDR2 are MNHEY and SMNVEV (reference sequence). The CDR3 length is 14 residues. The CDR3 DNA is TGTGCCAGCAGTTTAAGGGAGGGTCCAAACATTCAGTACTTC. It yields the protein CASSLREGPNIQYF.

The chain joins TRBV5-4 to TRBJ2-7; D remains ambiguous. Trimming stripped 7 bases from V and 5 bases from J, with 16 bases between. The CDR3 covers 13 residues. The germline V gene has CDR1 SGHNT and CDR2 YYREEE (reference sequence). The CDR3 loop is CASHLGGLHEQYF. DNA of the CDR3: TGTGCCAGCCACTTAGGTGGGCTGCACGAGCAGTACTTC.